Shown below are 25 T cell receptor beta chains from a single sample sequenced in a study of molecular identifiers for immune sequencing clone quantification. MiXCR was run by TCRdb on the PCR reads, yielding one entry per CDR3 protein. Of approximately 630,000 distinct CDR3 sequences detected, about 25% appear once; the ten largest clones hold 0.7% to 0.95%. The specimen sequenced was naive CD8+ T cells from blood, with Jurkat cell RNA spiked in. Subset denoted: FACS-sorted CD8+CD4-CCR7+CD45RA+ naive T cells. The source is a human donor in good health. Some libraries in this study had Jurkat cell RNA spiked in.

As concerns this clonotype: The conserved phenylalanine or tryptophan is not found at the CDR3 terminus, so this likely reflects a read error. The CDR3 nucleotides are TGTGCCAGCAGCTCCGAGGCCGGGCGTGAAGCTTTCTCT. This translates into CASSSEAGREAFS. This chain links TRBV7-9 with TRBJ1-1; D is uncertain. V lost 4 bases, J lost 7 bases, and 13 bases lay in between. Per germline, CDR1 SEHNR and CDR2 FQNEAQ (reference sequence). This CDR3 comprises 13 residues.

This clonotype has just a few counts. The chain has TRBV20-1 and TRBJ2-3; unclear D gene. The germline CDR1 and CDR2 sequences are DFQATT and SNEGSKA (reference sequence). This CDR3 is built from 15 residues. V lost 0 bases to trimming and J lost 4 bases, with 14 bases between them. CDR3 region: CSARDYPRISDTQYF. CDR3 in DNA: TGCAGTGCTAGAGATTATCCTAGAATCTCAGATACGCAGTATTTT.

The chain is built from TRBV4-3 and TRBJ2-7; possible D gene TRBD2, 6 bases. The V gene's germline CDR1 is LGHNA and CDR2 YSLEER. The V and J ends lost 3 bases and 3 bases respectively, with 21 bases between them. The CDR3 sequence is 17 residues long. Here the CDR3 DNA reads TGCGCCAGCAGCCATGATCTTTCAGCGGGCGTATACTACGAGCAGTACTTC. Its translation: CASSHDLSAGVYYEQYF.

In the case of this clonotype: Because it lacks the conserved phenylalanine or tryptophan at the end, this CDR3 is likely a read error. The chain uses TRBV6-5 and TRBJ1-1; 7 bases match TRBD1. The CDR3 length is 15 residues. Germline lookup yields CDR1 MNHEY and CDR2 SVGAGI. CDR3 DNA: TGCGCCAGCAGTCCGACAGGGAATATGAACACTGAAGCTTTCCTT. It translates to CASSPTGNMNTEAFL.

This clonotype was counted ten times or more. CDR3 sequence: CSARMSGFDQPQHF. As DNA, the CDR3 is TGCAGTGCTAGAATGTCAGGGTTCGATCAGCCCCAGCATTTT. This chain uses TRBV20-1 with TRBJ1-5, with D perhaps matching TRBD1 (5 bases). The germline gives CDR1 DFQATT, CDR2 SNEGSKA (reference sequence). The CDR3 extends over 14 amino acids. V lost 2 bases and J 5 bases, leaving 13 bases between the germline ends.

This clonotype was recorded at least ten times. This chain uses TRBV29-1 with TRBJ2-7, with D perhaps TRBD1 (5 bases). This CDR3 contains 16 residues. Germline CDR1 is SQVTM and CDR2 is ANQGSEA. The ends were cut back, 3 bases at V and 0 bases at J, with 18 bases in the middle. The CDR3 DNA reads TGCAGCGTTGAGGTGGTTCACGGACAAAGCTCCTACGAGCAGTACTTC. It encodes CSVEVVHGQSSYEQYF.

This clonotype came up many times. V is TRBV7-9 and J is TRBJ2-3, with D perhaps TRBD2 (6 bases). V was cut by 2 bases and J by 2 bases, with 14 bases left in between. The CDR3 covers 16 residues. CDR1 is SEHNR and CDR2 is FQNEAQ in the germline V gene (reference sequence). In DNA, the CDR3 is TGTGCCAGCAGCTTATCCGGCGGGGTAGACACAGATACGCAGTATTTT. Translating gives CASSLSGGVDTDTQYF.

Of note for this clonotype: The conserved closing phenylalanine or tryptophan is absent in this CDR3, likely reflecting a read error. The chain has TRBV5-5 and TRBJ1-1; 7 positions match TRBD1. Germline CDR1 and CDR2: SGHKS and YYEKEE (reference sequence). The junction had 4 bases not matched to a gene; V was cut back by 2 bases and J by 3 bases. The CDR3 loop spans 14 amino acids. The CDR3 DNA reads as TGTGCCAGCAGCTTAGACACAGGGGACACTGAAGCTTTCTCT. This codes for CASSLDTGDTEAFS.

The rearrangement joins TRBV30 to TRBJ1-5; the D is unclear. Germline V gene sequence: CDR1 GTSNPN, CDR2 SVGIG (reference sequence). There are 15 residues in the CDR3. V dropped 3 bases and J dropped 2 bases, with 14 bases sitting between them. The CDR3: CAWSNSRLGNQPQHF. The CDR3 DNA sequence: TGTGCCTGGAGCAATTCGAGGTTGGGCAATCAGCCCCAGCATTTT.

V gene TRBV6-6 combines with J gene TRBJ2-7; D assignment may be TRBD1 or TRBD2 (5 bases each). Germline V gene sequence: CDR1 MNHNY, CDR2 SVGAGI (reference sequence). V lost 2 bases, J lost 0 bases, and 14 bases lay in between. This CDR3 has 16 residues. CDR3 bases: TGTGCCAGCAGTTACGGGCCGGGACGGGACTCCTACGAGCAGTACTTC. It encodes CASSYGPGRDSYEQYF.

The table lists this clonotype with many counts. The chain recombines TRBV20-1 with TRBJ2-5; D gene ambiguous. V lost 6 bases to trimming and J lost 5 bases, with 4 bases between them. Germline CDR1 and CDR2: DFQATT and SNEGSKA (reference sequence). CDR3 length equals 9 residues. The CDR3 DNA follows: TGCAGTGCGGGGGAGACCCAGTACTTC. It translates to CSAGETQYF.

The rearrangement links TRBV27 to TRBJ2-7, with TRBD1 as a possible D gene (5 bases). Trimming pared 8 bases from V and 6 bases from J, leaving 17 bases between. This CDR3 has 13 amino acids. Germline CDR1 reads MNHEY; CDR2 reads SMNVEV (reference sequence). The DNA of the CDR3 is TGTGCCAGCGGACAAAGTGGGTTTAGCGAGCAGTACTTC. It codes for CASGQSGFSEQYF.

Ten or more counts support this clonotype. CDR3 sequence reads: CASSMQKGANTEAFF. The CDR3, as DNA: TGTGCCAGTAGTATGCAGAAGGGGGCGAACACTGAAGCTTTCTTT. This sequence joins TRBV19 and TRBJ1-1; TRBD1 aligns across 7 bases. The CDR3 is 15 amino acids. Germline CDR1 and CDR2: LNHDA and SQIVND (reference sequence). V lost 3 bases to trimming and J lost 1 base; unmatched junction nucleotides: 5.

Worth noting for this clonotype: Sequence at one end of the junction differs from germline and may be a read error. V is TRBV27 and J is TRBJ1-5; 7 bases fit TRBD1. CDR3 length: 17 amino acids. CDR1 and CDR2 from the germline V gene are MNHEY and SMNVEV (reference sequence). CDR3 in DNA: TGTGCCAGCAGTTCCCACCGGGACAGAACTAGCAATCAGCCCCGGCATTTT. Protein product: CASSSHRDRTSNQPRHF.

This chain connects TRBV14 to TRBJ2-7; 8 nucleotides align to TRBD1. This CDR3 region has 13 residues. V lost 4 bases and J lost 6; bases outside the gene matches: 5. Germline V gene data show CDR1 as SGHDN and CDR2 as FVKESK. The CDR3 coding sequence is TGTGCCAGCAGCCGGGACAGGTTCGGCGAGCAGTACTTC. This gives the protein CASSRDRFGEQYF. The complete variable domain, with remaining parts taken from reference TRBV14 and TRBJ2-7, reads EAGVTQFPSHSVIEKGQTVTLRCDPISGHDNLYWYRRVMGKEIKFLLHFVKESKQDESGMPNNRFLAERTGGTYSTLKVQPAELEDSGVYFCASSRDRFGEQYFGPGTRLTVT.

The V call is TRBV7-6, the J call TRBJ2-5; 7 positions match TRBD1. The ends lost 5 bases at V and 4 bases at J; junction bases unmatched: 10. This CDR3 spans 15 amino acids. The germline V gene has CDR1 SGHVS and CDR2 FNYEAQ. Here the CDR3 DNA reads TGTGCCAGCAGCAAGACCGGCTCAGGGGGAGAGACCCAGTACTTC. It encodes CASSKTGSGGETQYF.

At least ten counts were recorded for this clonotype. The rearrangement joins TRBV7-9 to TRBJ2-3, with TRBD2 matching over 10 bases. CDR1 and CDR2 (germline): SEHNR, FQNEAQ (reference sequence). The CDR3 extends over 13 amino acids. Unmatched junction bases numbered 2, after V lost 10 bases and J lost 1 base. CDR3 sequence reads: CATTSGGTDTQYF. CDR3 coding DNA: TGTGCCACAACTAGCGGGGGCACAGATACGCAGTATTTT.

In its sample, this clonotype was seen many times. The CDR3 coding sequence is TGTGCCAGCTCGCCTCCGGGACAGGTCACAGATACGCAGTATTTT. This translates into CASSPPGQVTDTQYF. The rearrangement links TRBV18 to TRBJ2-3; 8 nucleotides match TRBD1. The CDR3 consists of 15 residues. The trim removed 6 bases at V and 2 bases at J, leaving 7 bases unmatched. The germline V gene encodes CDR1 KGHSH and CDR2 LQKENI.

This clonotype was seen only a few times. This rearrangement joins TRBV7-9 to TRBJ2-2; 12 bases align to TRBD2. With V trimmed by 5 bases and J by 4 bases, 20 bases remained unmatched. Germline CDR1 reads SEHNR; CDR2 reads FQNEAQ (reference sequence). The CDR3 extends over 21 amino acids. DNA for the CDR3: TGTGCCAGCAGCCCGGTTGCAGGCTCCAAGACTAGCGGGAGATTCACCGGGGAGCTGTTTTTT. It translates to CASSPVAGSKTSGRFTGELFF.

Of note for this clonotype: Germline is not matched at one junction end, which may reflect a read error. The V gene is TRBV28, the J gene TRBJ2-7; D may be TRBD2 (5 bases). The CDR3 has 14 residues. Germline V gene data show CDR1 as MDHEN and CDR2 as SYDVKM. Written as DNA, the CDR3 is TGTGCCAGCAGTTTCCGAGGGAGCCCCTACGCGCAGTACTTC. Translated, it gives CASSFRGSPYAQYF.

J is TRBJ1-2 and V is TRBV7-9, with D possibly being TRBD1 (5 bases). Between the trimmed V and J ends, which lost 4 bases and 1 base, there was a span of 13 bases. CDR1 is SEHNR and CDR2 is FQNEAQ in the germline V gene (reference sequence). The CDR3 sequence is 15 residues long. The CDR3 DNA sequence: TGTGCCAGCAGCTCTGGACACACACTTAACTATGGCTACACCTTC. It translates to CASSSGHTLNYGYTF. Filled out from reference TRBV7-9 and TRBJ1-2, the complete variable domain reads DTGVSQNPRHKITKRGQNVTFRCDPISEHNRLYWYRQTLGQGPEFLTYFQNEAQLEKSRLLSDRFSAERPKGSFSTLEIQRTEQGDSAMYLCASSSGHTLNYGYTFGSGTRLTVV.

The chain combines TRBV7-6 with TRBJ1-1; no firm D call. The V end was cut by 0 bases, the J end by 3 bases, with 14 bases between. The CDR3 has 16 residues. Germline V CDR1 and CDR2: SGHVS, FNYEAQ. The CDR3 here is CASSLAPRVGDTEAFF. As DNA, the CDR3 is TGTGCCAGCAGCTTAGCCCCCCGGGTGGGTGACACTGAAGCTTTCTTT.

In regard to this clonotype: A much bigger clone sits one base away, suggesting this may be a read error. The chain links TRBV4-3 to TRBJ1-5; no clear D gene. The V gene's germline CDR1 is LGHNA and CDR2 YSLEER. This CDR3 region has 17 residues. V dropped 0 bases and J dropped 0 bases, with 12 bases sitting between them. The CDR3 region has the DNA TGCGCCAGCAGCCAAGATAGGGTGCAGTGTAGCAATCAGCCCCAGCATTTT. It encodes CASSQDRVQCSNQPQHF.

This clonotype has only a few counts. V usage is TRBV5-6 and J usage is TRBJ2-1; D may be TRBD2 (5 bases). V lost 0 bases to trimming and J lost 2 bases, with 9 bases between them. The CDR3 consists of 15 residues. The germline CDR1 and CDR2 sequences are SGHDT and YYEEEE. CDR3 region: CASSLGTRTYNEQFF. The CDR3 bases are TGTGCCAGCAGCTTGGGGACTCGGACCTACAATGAGCAGTTCTTC.

A word on this clonotype: Since a much larger clone is just one base distant, this may be a read error. V is TRBV5-3 and J is TRBJ2-5; 14 bases line up with TRBD2. TRBV5-3 is given ORF status, its function remaining uncertain. V lost 8 bases and J lost 5; bases outside the gene matches: 14. The CDR3 extends over 17 amino acids. The CDR3 nucleotides are TGTGCCAGCGGCCCGACGGGACTAGCGGGAGTGCATGAGACCCAGTACTTC. Protein sequence: CASGPTGLAGVHETQYF.